Below are 30 T cell receptor beta chains sequenced from a single sample in a study of T cells in Graves' hyperthyroidism and ophthalmopathy. Amplified TCR beta CDR3 regions came from RNA transcripts. A set of HTBI primers served as the primers for a first-round RT-PCR of the TCR CDR3. TCRdb re-called the multiplex PCR reads through MiXCR, storing one row per CDR3 protein. The profile shows about 380,000 distinct CDR3 sequences, roughly 12% of them singletons. The specimen sequenced was blood. The receptors were gathered from a man aged 25 to 40 with Graves' hyperthyroidism that later progressed to Graves' ophthalmopathy.

This clonotype was seen many times. CDR3 coding DNA: TGCAGTGTGGGGTACACTGAAGCTTTCTTT. Amino acid sequence: CSVGYTEAFF. The chain joins TRBV20-1 to TRBJ1-1; no reliable D call. V was cut by 7 bases and J by 3 bases, with 6 bases left in between. From germline, CDR1 is DFQATT and CDR2 SNEGSKA (reference sequence). This CDR3 has 10 residues.

This clonotype was observed at least ten times. Written as DNA, the CDR3 is TGTGCCAGCAGTTTAATGGGGAAATCCTGTGTGAACAATCAGCCCCAGCATTTT. It yields the protein CASSLMGKSCVNNQPQHF. The V and J genes are TRBV12-3 or TRBV12-4 and TRBJ1-5, with D unresolved. The length of the CDR3 is 18 residues. The ends were cut back, 2 bases at V and 3 bases at J, with 20 bases in the middle.

This clonotype was found many times. The V call is TRBV12-5, the J call TRBJ2-3; the D is unclear. V gave up 4 bases and J gave up 4 bases, with 6 bases separating them. CDR1 and CDR2 (germline): LGHNT, FRNRAP. The CDR3 is made up of 12 amino acids. CDR3 in amino acids: CASGSVSDTQYF. CDR3 bases: TGTGCTAGTGGTTCGGTATCAGATACGCAGTATTTT.

Many counts were recorded for this clonotype. V gene TRBV3-1 combines with J gene TRBJ1-5; D gene unclear. V lost 3 bases and J 3 bases, leaving 9 bases between the germline ends. This CDR3 contains 14 residues. Germline CDR1 reads LGHDT; CDR2 reads YNNKEL (reference sequence). In DNA form, the CDR3 reads TGTGCCAGCAGCCAGCGACACCTCAATCAGCCCCAGCATTTT. Translated: CASSQRHLNQPQHF.

This chain connects TRBV30 to TRBJ2-7; perhaps TRBD2 as D (7 bases). CDR3 size: 16 residues. From germline, CDR1 is GTSNPN and CDR2 SVGIG (reference sequence). Trimming removed 3 bases at V and 4 bases at J, with 22 bases between. CDR3 amino acids: CAWRLNTGRGYYEQYF. The CDR3 DNA sequence: TGTGCCTGGAGGCTGAACACAGGGAGGGGGTATTACGAGCAGTACTTC.

A few counts support this clonotype. CDR3 protein: CASKTGHWGYTF. The CDR3 coding sequence is TGTGCCAGCAAGACGGGCCACTGGGGCTACACCTTC. This sequence joins TRBV27 and TRBJ1-2; D remains ambiguous. The CDR3 loop spans 12 amino acids. Trimming stripped 7 bases from V and 8 bases from J, with 14 bases between. Per the germline V gene, CDR1 is MNHEY and CDR2 is SMNVEV (reference sequence).

This clonotype was picked up many times. The V call is TRBV3-1, the J call TRBJ2-3; unclear D gene. Germline V CDR1 and CDR2: LGHDT, YNNKEL (reference sequence). The V and J ends lost 1 base and 2 bases respectively, with 10 bases between them. The CDR3 is 15 amino acids. CDR3 DNA sequence: TGTGCCAGCAGCCAAGTGGGTCGGCCCACAGATACGCAGTATTTT. Amino acid sequence: CASSQVGRPTDTQYF.

The V and J genes are TRBV7-6 and TRBJ2-7; TRBD1 aligns across 12 bases. CDR3 length equals 18 residues. Germline V gives CDR1 SGHVS, CDR2 FNYEAQ. With 6 bases clipped from V and 2 bases from J, the junction kept 14 bases outside the gene matches. DNA for the CDR3: TGTGCCAGCAGTTTCCTTCGCTCCGGGACAGGGGGCCCCTACGAGCAGTACTTC. It specifies CASSFLRSGTGGPYEQYF.

As for this clonotype: A much larger clone lies one base from this, so it may be a read error. The CDR3 does not end in the conserved phenylalanine or tryptophan, so this is likely a read error. This sequence joins TRBV9 and TRBJ1-2, with D tentatively TRBD1 (5 bases). CDR1 is SGDLS and CDR2 is YYNGEE in the germline V gene. There are 13 residues in the CDR3. Trimming removed 3 bases at V and 7 bases at J, with 13 bases between. The CDR3 region is CASSDSGGSGYTL. The CDR3 coding sequence is TGTGCCAGCAGCGACTCCGGGGGGTCTGGCTACACCCTC.

This clonotype has at least ten counts. The J gene is TRBJ2-3, the V gene TRBV6-1, with D perhaps given as TRBD1 or TRBD2 (5 bases each). V was shortened by 11 bases and J by 0 bases, with 15 bases between the two germline ends. This CDR3 comprises 14 residues. The germline gives CDR1 MNHNS, CDR2 SASEGT. CDR3 nucleotide sequence: TGTGCCTCCGGGACGGCCTCGAGCACAGATACGCAGTATTTT. It encodes CASGTASSTDTQYF.

This clonotype was counted at least ten times. The V gene is TRBV2, the J gene TRBJ2-2; TRBD1 aligns across 10 bases. CDR1 and CDR2 from the germline V gene are SNHLY and FYNNEI. The CDR3 runs 15 residues. V lost 6 bases to trimming and J lost 4 bases; unmatched junction nucleotides: 5. The CDR3 coding sequence is TGTGCCAGCAGAGTAGACAGGGGGCTCACCGGGGAGCTGTTTTTT. As protein: CASRVDRGLTGELFF.

This clonotype has ten or more counts. The CDR3 spells CASSGTASQETQYF. The CDR3 DNA sequence: TGCGCCAGCAGCGGGACAGCCTCCCAAGAGACCCAGTACTTC. The chain carries TRBV5-1 and TRBJ2-5, with 7 bases fitting TRBD1. This CDR3 has 14 residues. CDR1 is SGHRS and CDR2 is YFSETQ in the germline V gene. V dropped 4 bases and J dropped 1; count of bases not matched to a gene: 4.

V gene TRBV11-1 combines with J gene TRBJ2-1, with 12 bases matching TRBD2. The CDR3 runs 19 residues. Germline V lookup: CDR1 SGHAT, CDR2 FQDESV (reference sequence). The V segment lost 1 base and the J segment 9 bases; nucleotides outside the gene matches: 16. The CDR3 DNA is TGTGCCAGCAGCTTAGGGCTAGCGGGGGGGCATACTCGGTGGTCTGAGCAGTTCTTC. Its translation: CASSLGLAGGHTRWSEQFF.

The table lists this clonotype with many counts. The CDR3 DNA is TGTGCCAGCAGCTTCACCCACAGGGGGCAGTCCTATAATTCACCCCTCCACTTT. Translated, it gives CASSFTHRGQSYNSPLHF. The chain combines TRBV7-2 with TRBJ1-6; 9 bases line up with TRBD1. The CDR3 loop spans 18 amino acids. Germline CDR1 SGHTA, CDR2 FQGNSA. The junction had 7 bases not matched to a gene; V was cut back by 3 bases and J by 1 base.

This clonotype was seen repeatedly, ten times or more. The genes are TRBV12-3 or TRBV12-4 and TRBJ1-2; 9 bases map to TRBD1. The CDR3 is made up of 15 amino acids. V was clipped by 6 bases and J by 4 bases; unmatched bases: 9. CDR3 residues: CASRPGQGAGYGYTF. As DNA, the CDR3 is TGTGCCAGCAGGCCGGGACAGGGCGCTGGCTATGGCTACACCTTC.

This clonotype was found many times. The CDR3 bases are TGTGCCAGCAGTTTGGAGAGGAATCAGCCCCAGCATTTT. This gives the protein CASSLERNQPQHF. The rearrangement uses TRBV12-3 or TRBV12-4 and TRBJ1-5; D is unclear. V was shortened by 3 bases and J by 4 bases, with 7 bases between the two germline ends. This CDR3 comprises 13 residues.

Details on this clonotype: One junction end does not reproduce the germline sequence, and a read error may be involved. This sequence joins TRBV28 and TRBJ1-6, with D perhaps matching TRBD1 (5 bases). CDR1 and CDR2 from the germline V gene are MDHEN and SYDVKM. The CDR3 loop spans 13 amino acids. Here the CDR3 DNA reads TGTGACAGCACTGGGACGAATGATTCACCCCTCCACTTT. Amino acids: CDSTGTNDSPLHF.

This clonotype was found many times. This chain links TRBV6-1 with TRBJ2-2; the match to TRBD2 covers 12 bases. Trimming cost V 4 bases and J 1 base; bases outside gene matches: 4. Germline assignment: CDR1 MNHNS and CDR2 SASEGT. The CDR3 loop spans 17 amino acids. The CDR3 loop is CASSGQGLAGNTGELFF. CDR3 coding DNA: TGTGCCAGCAGTGGCCAGGGACTAGCGGGGAACACCGGGGAGCTGTTTTTT.

Note on this clonotype: An end of the junction does not agree with germline; a read error may underlie this. This chain uses TRBV5-1 with TRBJ2-2; 9 positions agree with TRBD2. Germline CDR1 and CDR2: SGHRS and YFSETQ. CDR3 length: 19 amino acids. CDR3 DNA sequence: TGCGCCAGCAGCTTCCAACTAGCGGGCCTCTTAAACGGCACCGGGGAGCTGGTTTTT. This gives the protein CASSFQLAGLLNGTGELVF.

This clonotype has ten or more counts. The rearrangement uses TRBV6-4 and TRBJ1-1; unclear D gene. This CDR3 is 14 amino acids long. Per the germline V gene, CDR1 is MRHNA and CDR2 is SNTAGT. Trimming left V 6 bases short and J 1 base short, with 12 bases between. CDR3 DNA: TGTGCCAGCAGGAGGGAGTTTACGAACACTGAAGCTTTCTTT. As protein: CASRREFTNTEAFF.

This clonotype was picked up a small number of times. The chain recombines TRBV3-1 with TRBJ2-1, with TRBD1 matching 9 bases. This CDR3 has 13 amino acids. CDR1 is LGHDT and CDR2 is YNNKEL in the germline V gene (reference sequence). Unmatched junction bases numbered 6, after V lost 8 bases and J lost 7 bases. CDR3 nucleotide sequence: TGTGCCAGCGAGACAGGGGGTGGTAATGAGCAGTTCTTC. It specifies CASETGGGNEQFF.

This clonotype was seen repeatedly, ten times or more. The genes are TRBV11-1 and TRBJ2-5, with D possibly being TRBD1 or TRBD2 (6 bases each). V gave up 5 bases and J gave up 4 bases, with 8 bases separating them. The CDR3 loop spans 12 amino acids. Germline V lookup: CDR1 SGHAT, CDR2 FQDESV (reference sequence). CDR3 in DNA: TGTGCCAGCAGCCGGGGGCGAGAGACCCAGTACTTC. Translating it yields CASSRGRETQYF.

The table lists this clonotype with many counts. The rearrangement links TRBV28 to TRBJ1-1; TRBD1 matches 7 bases. The CDR3 is 17 amino acids. From germline, CDR1 is MDHEN and CDR2 SYDVKM. With 5 bases clipped from V and 1 base from J, the junction kept 13 bases outside the gene matches. CDR3 coding DNA: TGTGCCAGCAGTCCCCAGGGACAGCTCTATCCGAACACTGAAGCTTTCTTT. Residues: CASSPQGQLYPNTEAFF.

The chain combines TRBV30 with TRBJ1-4; no clear D. V shed 0 bases and J shed 3 bases, with 11 bases lying between them. Germline V lookup: CDR1 GTSNPN, CDR2 SVGIG (reference sequence). The CDR3 sequence is 15 residues long. CDR3 in DNA: TGTGCCTGGAGTGTATCCCACGTATCTAATGAAAAACTGTTTTTT. It is translated as CAWSVSHVSNEKLFF.

This clonotype has a count of ten or more. J is TRBJ2-7 and V is TRBV12-3 or TRBV12-4, with D possibly being TRBD1 or TRBD2 (5 bases each). Trimming removed 3 bases at V and 6 bases at J, with 9 bases between. The CDR3 spans 12 residues. CDR3 sequence (DNA): TGTGCCAGCAGTTTGTACGGGGCCGAGCAGTACTTC. It is translated as CASSLYGAEQYF.

This clonotype appeared many times. The rearrangement joins TRBV12-3 or TRBV12-4 to TRBJ2-2; D possibly matches TRBD1 or TRBD2 (5 bases each). This CDR3 is 15 amino acids long. V was shortened by 6 bases and J by 6 bases, with 17 bases between the two germline ends. Written as DNA, the CDR3 is TGTGCCAGCAGCTGGGGACGAAGGGGCCCCGGGGAGCTGTTTTTT. Protein: CASSWGRRGPGELFF.

This clonotype was detected many times. The rearrangement uses TRBV2 and TRBJ1-2; TRBD1 is a possible D gene (5 bases). V shed 6 bases and J shed 7 bases, with 12 bases lying between them. Germline V gene lookup returns CDR1 SNHLY and CDR2 FYNNEI. The CDR3 is 12 amino acids. The CDR3 DNA reads TGTGCCAGCAGGCTGCAGGGAGGTGGCTACACCTTC. This translates into CASRLQGGGYTF.

V is TRBV7-6 and J is TRBJ1-3; the D gene is possibly TRBD1 (5 bases). Trimming took off 1 base at V and 0 bases at J, with 10 bases between the two ends. CDR1 and CDR2 (germline): SGHVS, FNYEAQ. This CDR3 is 16 amino acids long. The CDR3 DNA follows: TGTGCCAGCAGCTTAGAGTTAGGGGCCTCTGGAAACACCATATATTTT. Protein: CASSLELGASGNTIYF.

The chain uses TRBV14 and TRBJ2-3; D might be TRBD1 or TRBD2, each matching 5 bases. CDR1 is SGHDN and CDR2 is FVKESK in the germline V gene. The germline V and J ends were trimmed by 2 bases and 0 bases, with 15 bases remaining between them. The CDR3 runs 17 residues. The CDR3 region is CASSQPTGTFSTDTQYF. CDR3 nucleotides: TGTGCCAGCAGCCAACCCACCGGGACCTTTAGCACAGATACGCAGTATTTT.

This rearrangement joins TRBV4-2 to TRBJ2-5, with TRBD2 identical over 11 bases. Germline V CDR1 and CDR2: LGHNA, YNFKEQ. J lost 0 bases, V lost 4 bases, and 13 bases had no gene match. The CDR3 extends over 19 amino acids. CDR3 nucleotides: TGTGCCAGCAGCCCTGCCCCATCTCGACTAGCGGGGTACCAAGAGACCCAGTACTTC. Protein sequence: CASSPAPSRLAGYQETQYF.